This T cell receptor beta chain was recorded in a study of a mutant IDH1 vaccine in newly diagnosed glioma. The overall study: Treated patients had a mean age of about 37 years and a sex split that was roughly 62% male and 37.5% female.

The CDR3 consists of 15 residues. Germline assignment: CDR1 LGHNA and CDR2 YNFKEQ. The V end was cut by 0 bases, the J end by 4 bases, with 13 bases between. Only in-frame clones appear in the TCRdb table, and some are missing; sequencing was by immunoSEQ multiplex PCR. This table holds roughly 50,000 clones, roughly four fifths found once. Worth noting for this clone: Its cognate antigen is unknown.

The study, taken as a whole, reports: Vaccination induced immune responses in 93.3% of patients.

Stated time point: week 5, during vaccination. Vaccine doses each comprised 300 ug of mutant IDH1 20-mer peptide, with topical imiquimod. The chain has TRBV4-2 and TRBJ2-7; no clear D gene. The TCR originated in a man aged 30-40 years with glioma. Sequencing used PBMCs, obtained from a glioma patient whose treatment included an IDH1 peptide vaccine. The chain's CDR3 is CASSQDVATRYEQYF. DNA for the CDR3: TGTGCCAGCAGCCAAGATGTAGCTACAAGATACGAGCAGTACTTC.